The TCR beta chain under discussion was sequenced for a study of CXCR3-negative and CXCR3-positive naive CD8 T cells. Libraries were UMI-labeled 5' RACE TRB cDNA. Using the 5' RACE reads, TCRdb records one entry per CDR3 protein without DNA. The listing records some 50,000 distinct CDR3 sequences. General study findings and limits: Diversity in memory CD8+ cells fell much lower than the comparably high levels seen in both naive subsets.

About this clonotype itself: Its specificity is not known.

The CDR3 is made up of 13 amino acids. Germline CDR1 reads SGHNT; CDR2 reads YENEEA. The genes are TRBV11-3 and TRBJ2-1; the TCRdb call, TRBD1, lacks DNA for checking. Sequenced: naive CXCR3- CD8+ T cells from blood. Subset noted: CD45RO-CCR7+CD27+CD95- naive CD8+ T cells lacking CXCR3 (TNR3-). The origin of this receptor is a human donor in good health. Some clones in this sample may be carry-over from other donors' samples. CDR3 amino acids: CASSFGQTNEQFF. The full variable domain, its missing parts supplied by reference TRBV11-3 and TRBJ2-1, is EAGVVQSPRYKIIEKKQPVAFWCNPISGHNTLYWYLQNLGQGPELLIRYENEEAVDDSQLPKDRFSAERLKGVDSTLKIQPAELGDSAVYLCASSFGQTNEQFFGPGTRLTVL.